This passage covers 28 T cell receptor beta chains from one sample sequenced in a study of early T cells in non-severe SARS-CoV-2 infection. Using its own MiXCR run on the 5' RACE reads, TCRdb lists one record per CDR3 protein. The sample has 40,000 to 55,000 distinct CDR3 sequences, 10% to 15% seen once; the top ten hold roughly 16%. Sequencing was done on a sample of whole blood. All receptors come from an adult who was a healthcare worker with PCR-confirmed SARS-CoV-2 infection or an uninfected control (not recorded which).

The sample holds many counts of this clonotype. The genes are TRBV24-1 and TRBJ2-6; D remains ambiguous. The CDR3 runs 14 residues. CDR1 and CDR2 (germline): KGHDR, SFDVKD. Between the trimmed V and J ends, which lost 6 bases and 0 bases, there was a span of 5 bases. The CDR3 DNA follows: TGTGCCACCAGTAGGGCCTCTGGGGCCAACGTCCTGACTTTC. Translated, it gives CATSRASGANVLTF.

This clonotype was seen a few times. V usage is TRBV28 and J usage is TRBJ2-2; no reliable D call. CDR3 length: 14 amino acids. The V and J ends lost 3 bases and 1 base respectively, with 6 bases between them. Germline V gene data show CDR1 as MDHEN and CDR2 as SYDVKM. The CDR3 here is CASSFYGNTGELFF. The CDR3 DNA reads as TGTGCCAGCAGTTTCTACGGGAACACCGGGGAGCTGTTTTTT.

This clonotype was recorded at least ten times. The chain links TRBV6-5 to TRBJ2-7, with 7 bases lining up with TRBD1. The V segment lost 5 bases and the J segment 2 bases; nucleotides outside the gene matches: 6. The CDR3 extends over 14 amino acids. Per the germline V gene, CDR1 is MNHEY and CDR2 is SVGAGI. The CDR3 loop is CASSIFGTAYEQYF. The CDR3 bases are TGTGCCAGCAGTATCTTCGGGACAGCCTACGAGCAGTACTTC.

This clonotype was detected many times. The V gene is TRBV2, the J gene TRBJ2-1; possible D gene TRBD2, 6 bases. This CDR3 region has 14 residues. Trimming pared 7 bases from V and 9 bases from J, leaving 19 bases between. Germline CDR1 reads SNHLY; CDR2 reads FYNNEI. The CDR3 region is CASTRSPSAVEQFF. The CDR3 DNA reads as TGTGCCAGCACCCGGAGCCCTAGCGCAGTTGAGCAGTTCTTC.

This clonotype was seen ten or more times. The chain is built from TRBV10-2 and TRBJ2-1; perhaps TRBD2 as D (6 bases). There are 13 residues in the CDR3. V gave up 9 bases and J gave up 6 bases, with 15 bases separating them. Germline-derived CDR1 and CDR2 are WSHSY and SAAADI. The CDR3 region is CASRLGWGNEQFF. CDR3 in DNA: TGCGCCAGTCGACTAGGATGGGGCAATGAGCAGTTCTTC.

At least ten counts were recorded for this clonotype. V is TRBV2 and J is TRBJ2-1, with TRBD2 as a possible D gene (5 bases). Deletions cut 6 bases from V and 2 bases from J, with 5 bases between. Per the germline V gene, CDR1 is SNHLY and CDR2 is FYNNEI. The CDR3 extends over 12 amino acids. CDR3 residues: CASRGAYNEQFF. The CDR3, as DNA: TGTGCCAGCAGGGGAGCCTACAATGAGCAGTTCTTC.

In its sample, this clonotype was seen many times. V is TRBV20-1 and J is TRBJ2-3; 12 bases are a match to TRBD2. The CDR3 runs to 14 residues. The ends lost 5 bases at V and 5 bases at J; junction bases unmatched: 5. Germline V lookup: CDR1 DFQATT, CDR2 SNEGSKA (reference sequence). CDR3 in amino acids: CSALTSGRGDTQYF. The CDR3 DNA reads TGCAGTGCTTTGACTAGCGGGAGAGGAGATACGCAGTATTTT.

The rearrangement links TRBV20-1 to TRBJ2-3; 15 bases align to TRBD2. V was clipped by 2 bases and J by 3 bases; unmatched bases: 6. Germline loops: CDR1 DFQATT, CDR2 SNEGSKA (reference sequence). CDR3 length: 17 amino acids. The CDR3 DNA reads as TGCAGTGCTAGAAGCGGACTAGCGGGAGGGCAGACAGATACGCAGTATTTT. Translated: CSARSGLAGGQTDTQYF.

This clonotype has only a few counts. The chain has TRBV20-1 and TRBJ2-3, with TRBD2 identical over 9 bases. The germline V gene encodes CDR1 DFQATT and CDR2 SNEGSKA (reference sequence). The CDR3 spans 16 residues. V was clipped by 0 bases and J by 5 bases; unmatched bases: 9. CDR3 region: CSARDRLAGVLDTQYF. Here the CDR3 DNA reads TGCAGTGCTAGAGATCGGTTAGCGGGAGTTCTAGATACGCAGTATTTT.

This clonotype was seen more than once but under ten times. The chain employs TRBV6-5 and TRBJ2-7; D ambiguous. V lost 2 bases, J lost 4 bases, and 9 bases lay in between. This CDR3 has 13 amino acids. Germline V gives CDR1 MNHEY, CDR2 SVGAGI. The CDR3 is CASSYGPGYEQYF. The CDR3 bases are TGTGCCAGCAGTTACGGGCCAGGTTACGAGCAGTACTTC.

This clonotype came up many times. J is TRBJ1-6 and V is TRBV6-1; a possible D gene is TRBD1 (5 bases). The germline V gene encodes CDR1 MNHNS and CDR2 SASEGT. This CDR3 has 15 residues. V shed 6 bases and J shed 7 bases, with 16 bases lying between them. In DNA, the CDR3 is TGTGCCAGCAGAGTCTCCGGGGCAGGGAATTCACCCCTCCACTTT. It encodes CASRVSGAGNSPLHF.

The V call is TRBV7-9, the J call TRBJ1-1; 7 bases are a match to TRBD1. Trimming at V came to 2 bases and at J to 3 bases, leaving 3 bases not matched to a gene. Germline values: CDR1 SEHNR, CDR2 FQNEAQ (reference sequence). The CDR3 has 14 residues. CDR3 in amino acids: CASSLTGEDTEAFF. CDR3 bases: TGTGCCAGCAGCTTAACAGGGGAGGACACTGAAGCTTTCTTT.

This clonotype was observed many times. The chain is built from TRBV7-9 and TRBJ1-6; D remains ambiguous. V was trimmed by 1 base and J by 9 bases, leaving 7 bases between them. CDR1 and CDR2 from the germline V gene are SEHNR and FQNEAQ (reference sequence). This CDR3 has 13 amino acids. The CDR3 DNA is TGTGCCAGCAGCTTAGATAGTACTTCACCCCTCCACTTT. Translation: CASSLDSTSPLHF.

The rearrangement joins TRBV15 to TRBJ1-2; perhaps TRBD1 as D (5 bases). The V end lost 4 bases, the J end lost 7 bases, and 10 bases lay between the germline ends. The CDR3 extends over 12 amino acids. CDR1 and CDR2 from the germline V gene are LNHNV and YYDKDF (reference sequence). The CDR3 sequence is CATSTLQGGYTF. The CDR3 DNA follows: TGTGCCACCAGCACCCTCCAGGGTGGCTACACCTTC.

This clonotype was detected ten times or more. V and J are TRBV2 and TRBJ2-5, with TRBD2 matching 8 bases. Looked up from germline, CDR1 is SNHLY and CDR2 is FYNNEI. The V and J ends lost 6 bases and 4 bases, in that order; junction bases with no gene match: 10. The CDR3 totals 15 residues. The CDR3 DNA reads as TGTGCCAGCAGCACCACTAGCGGAGCTGCAGAGACCCAGTACTTC. This sequence encodes CASSTTSGAAETQYF.

This clonotype was picked up many times. V and J are TRBV19 and TRBJ2-1, with D tentatively TRBD2 (6 bases). The CDR3 has 14 residues. Trimming took 6 bases from V and 6 from J, leaving 15 bases between them. Germline-derived CDR1 and CDR2 are LNHDA and SQIVND (reference sequence). CDR3 region: CASREGGAGNEQFF. The CDR3, as DNA: TGTGCCAGTAGGGAGGGAGGCGCTGGCAATGAGCAGTTCTTC.

At least ten counts were recorded for this clonotype. The V call is TRBV28, the J call TRBJ1-5; possible D gene TRBD1, 5 bases. Between the trimmed V and J ends, which lost 6 bases and 1 base, there was a span of 7 bases. The germline V gene encodes CDR1 MDHEN and CDR2 SYDVKM. This CDR3 contains 13 residues. The CDR3 coding sequence is TGTGCCAGCAGGTGGGACAGCAATCAGCCCCAGCATTTT. Its translation is CASRWDSNQPQHF.

This sequence joins TRBV12-3 or TRBV12-4 and TRBJ1-1; TRBD1 aligns across 8 bases. V was clipped by 5 bases and J by 10 bases; unmatched bases: 6. This CDR3 region has 12 residues. CDR3 bases: TGTGCCAGCAGTCTCTCCGGACAGGGAGCTTTCTTT. Amino acids: CASSLSGQGAFF.

The CDR3 sequence is CASSQDWANYGYTF. The CDR3 nucleotides read TGCGCCAGCAGCCAAGATTGGGCTAACTATGGCTACACCTTC. The chain links TRBV4-3 to TRBJ1-2; D ambiguous. This CDR3 spans 14 amino acids. Germline-derived CDR1 and CDR2 are LGHNA and YSLEER. V was shortened by 0 bases and J by 0 bases, with 5 bases between the two germline ends.

The genes are TRBV7-9 and TRBJ2-1, with D maybe TRBD2 (7 bases). Germline CDR1 SEHNR, CDR2 FQNEAQ (reference sequence). This CDR3 is built from 16 residues. The ends were cut back, 5 bases at V and 2 bases at J, with 16 bases in the middle. The CDR3 DNA sequence: TGTGCCAGCAGCCCCGGGGGGCCCCAAACCTACAATGAGCAGTTCTTC. Translating gives CASSPGGPQTYNEQFF. Complete variable domain (other parts from reference TRBV7-9 and TRBJ2-1): DTGVSQNPRHKITKRGQNVTFRCDPISEHNRLYWYRQTLGQGPEFLTYFQNEAQLEKSRLLSDRFSAERPKGSFSTLEIQRTEQGDSAMYLCASSPGGPQTYNEQFFGPGTRLTVL.

The rearrangement uses TRBV5-1 and TRBJ2-1, with D unclear. Germline values: CDR1 SGHRS, CDR2 YFSETQ. V dropped 2 bases and J dropped 5 bases, with 8 bases sitting between them. There are 13 residues in the CDR3. The CDR3 sequence: CASSLGLDNEQFF. The CDR3 nucleotides are TGCGCCAGCAGCTTAGGCCTGGACAATGAGCAGTTCTTC.

The sample holds a few counts of this clonotype. CDR3 amino acids: CASSRLAGENEQFF. The CDR3 DNA sequence: TGTGCCAGCAGCCGACTAGCGGGCGAGAATGAGCAGTTCTTC. The V gene is TRBV7-9, the J gene TRBJ2-1, with TRBD2 matching over 10 bases. CDR3 length: 14 amino acids. J was trimmed by 7 bases and V by 5 bases; bases with no gene match: 5. The germline gives CDR1 SEHNR, CDR2 FQNEAQ (reference sequence).

This clonotype has ten or more counts. The genes are TRBV6-6 and TRBJ2-6; 8 bases align to TRBD2. V dropped 2 bases and J dropped 0; count of bases not matched to a gene: 6. Germline lookup yields CDR1 MNHNY and CDR2 SVGAGI (reference sequence). The CDR3 loop spans 18 amino acids. CDR3 coding DNA: TGTGCCAGCAGTTACAGAGCGGGGGATCTCTCTGGGGCCAACGTCCTGACTTTC. Encoded protein: CASSYRAGDLSGANVLTF.

Many counts were recorded for this clonotype. The V and J genes are TRBV19 and TRBJ2-7; no firm D call. The CDR3 is 12 residues long. V dropped 10 bases and J dropped 2 bases, with 12 bases sitting between them. Germline CDR1 is LNHDA and CDR2 is SQIVND (reference sequence). The CDR3 reads CATSTSPYEQYF. The CDR3 DNA is TGTGCCACCTCGACAAGCCCCTACGAGCAGTACTTC.

CDR3 sequence: CATSDLDPYGYTF. In DNA form, the CDR3 reads TGTGCCACCAGTGACCTGGACCCCTATGGCTACACCTTC. The chain recombines TRBV24-1 with TRBJ1-2; no definite D call. Germline CDR1 is KGHDR and CDR2 is SFDVKD. This CDR3 is built from 13 residues. With 4 bases removed from V and 4 bases from J, the gap between germline ends came to 9 bases.

The CDR3 is CASRKLAGPYNEQFF. The CDR3 region has the DNA TGTGCCAGCAGAAAACTAGCGGGGCCTTACAATGAGCAGTTCTTC. The rearrangement links TRBV6-2 or TRBV6-3 to TRBJ2-1, with 10 bases aligning to TRBD2. The length of the CDR3 is 15 residues. Germline V gives CDR1 MNHEY, CDR2 SVGEGT. J was trimmed by 4 bases and V by 6 bases; bases with no gene match: 6.

This clonotype was counted many times. The chain is built from TRBV6-5 and TRBJ1-2, with a tentative D call TRBD1 (6 bases). This CDR3 spans 17 amino acids. The V and J ends lost 6 bases and 3 bases respectively, with 23 bases between them. Per germline, CDR1 MNHEY and CDR2 SVGAGI. CDR3 in amino acids: CASSRGRKGGVDYGYTF. The DNA for the CDR3 is TGTGCCAGCAGCCGGGGGCGAAAAGGGGGTGTGGACTATGGCTACACCTTC.

This clonotype showed up just a few times. The genes are TRBV27 and TRBJ2-4; D is undetermined. Trimming took 4 bases from V and 5 from J, leaving 9 bases between them. This CDR3 has 13 residues. The germline gives CDR1 MNHEY, CDR2 SMNVEV (reference sequence). The CDR3 sequence: CASSSTPENIQYF. As DNA, the CDR3 is TGTGCCAGCAGTTCCACGCCCGAAAACATTCAGTACTTC.